This entry lists 18 T cell receptor beta chains sequenced from one sample in a study of blood T cell repertoires in COVID-19. Assay used: immunoSEQ multiplex PCR; TCRdb lists only in-frame clones, some missing. The data show approximately 70,000 clones, more than 85% seen once. The sequenced sample was peripheral blood. Receptors were obtained from a human donor with active COVID-19. The donor label of this sample is uncertain.

The genes are TRBV5-5 and TRBJ1-2; TRBD1 is a possible D gene (6 bases). V was trimmed by 4 bases and J by 2 bases, leaving 12 bases between them. The CDR3 runs 14 residues. CDR1 and CDR2 (germline): SGHKS, YYEKEE (reference sequence). The CDR3 DNA is TGTGCCAGCAGCGCCGGCAGGGGAAACTATGGCTACACCTTC. Translating gives CASSAGRGNYGYTF. The full variable domain, its missing parts supplied by reference TRBV5-5 and TRBJ1-2, is DAGVTQSPTHLIKTRGQQVTLRCSPISGHKSVSWYQQVLGQGPQFIFQYYEKEERGRGNFPDRFSARQFPNYSSELNVNALLLGDSALYLCASSAGRGNYGYTFGSGTRLTVV.

The chain is built from TRBV25-1 and TRBJ2-7; D possibly corresponds to TRBD2 (6 bases). Germline V gene data show CDR1 as MGHDK and CDR2 as SYGVNS. Deletions cut 1 base from V and 4 bases from J, with 14 bases between. The CDR3 is made up of 15 amino acids. DNA for the CDR3: TGTGCCAGCAGTGAATCCTACGGGAGTGAATACGAGCAGTACTTC. It codes for CASSESYGSEYEQYF.

The gene calls are TRBV2 and TRBJ1-6; 9 nucleotides agree with TRBD1. The V and J ends lost 6 bases and 16 bases, in that order; junction bases with no gene match: 7. CDR1 is SNHLY and CDR2 is FYNNEI in the germline V gene. The CDR3 consists of 12 residues. This chain's CDR3 is CASSRDRVTLHF. As DNA, the CDR3 is TGTGCCAGCAGCCGGGACAGGGTTACACTCCACTTT.

The chain is built from TRBV4-3 and TRBJ2-1; no clear D. This CDR3 contains 13 residues. Deletions cut 4 bases from V and 4 bases from J, with 8 bases between. Germline V gene lookup returns CDR1 LGHNA and CDR2 YSLEER. This chain's CDR3 is CASSPQEYNEQFF. In nucleotides, the CDR3 is TGCGCCAGCAGCCCGCAGGAATACAATGAGCAGTTCTTC.

The chain recombines TRBV10-3 with TRBJ2-3, with 9 bases that match TRBD2. This CDR3 is 13 amino acids long. Per the germline V gene, CDR1 is ENHRY and CDR2 is SYGVKD. Trimming cost V 8 bases and J 2 bases; bases outside gene matches: 2. CDR3 bases: TGTGCCATCGCGGGAGGGCCCACAGATACGCAGTATTTT. The encoded protein is CAIAGGPTDTQYF.

V usage is TRBV6-5 and J usage is TRBJ1-2; D may be TRBD1 (5 bases). In germline, CDR1 is MNHEY, CDR2 SVGAGI. The ends were cut back, 2 bases at V and 4 bases at J, with 14 bases in the middle. This CDR3 is built from 15 residues. The CDR3 protein is CASSYAPGGGYGYTF. The CDR3 DNA follows: TGTGCCAGCAGTTACGCACCCGGGGGGGGCTATGGCTACACCTTC.

The chain recombines TRBV4-2 with TRBJ2-7; D gene uncertain. This CDR3 is built from 14 residues. V lost 0 bases and J 4 bases, leaving 10 bases between the germline ends. Germline V gives CDR1 LGHNA, CDR2 YNFKEQ. The CDR3 sequence is CASSQDGPSYEQYF. The DNA for the CDR3 is TGTGCCAGCAGCCAAGATGGGCCGAGTTACGAGCAGTACTTC.

The chain is built from TRBV30 and TRBJ1-2; 7 positions agree with TRBD1. CDR1 GTSNPN and CDR2 SVGIG come from the germline V gene (reference sequence). The CDR3 sequence is 15 residues long. The V gene end was trimmed by 2 bases and the J gene end by 8 bases; junction bases not matched to a gene: 14. The CDR3 sequence: CAWSSSTRNRGGYTF. In DNA, the CDR3 is TGTGCCTGGAGTTCATCGACTAGAAACAGGGGCGGCTACACCTTC. Full variable domain (outside the CDR3, taken from reference TRBV30 and TRBJ1-2): SQTIHQWPATLVQPVGSPLSLECTVEGTSNPNLYWYRQAAGRGLQLLFYSVGIGQISSEVPQNLSASRPQDRQFILSSKKLLLSDSGFYLCAWSSSTRNRGGYTFGSGTRLTVV.

This clone occurred once. V usage is TRBV19 and J usage is TRBJ1-4; TRBD1 aligns across 9 bases. The ends lost 9 bases at V and 6 bases at J; junction bases unmatched: 5. CDR3 length: 13 amino acids. Germline values: CDR1 LNHDA, CDR2 SQIVND (reference sequence). Here the CDR3 DNA reads TGTGCCAGCACCGGGACAGGGCATGAAAAACTGTTTTTT. Its protein is CASTGTGHEKLFF.

The gene calls are TRBV5-4 and TRBJ2-7, with D maybe TRBD2 (6 bases). The length of the CDR3 is 13 residues. Germline V gives CDR1 SGHNT, CDR2 YYREEE (reference sequence). V was trimmed by 0 bases and J by 6 bases, leaving 10 bases between them. Here the CDR3 DNA reads TGTGCCAGCAGCTTGGCCGGGAGTACCGAGCAGTACTTC. Protein product: CASSLAGSTEQYF.

This clone was recorded once. The chain recombines TRBV5-5 with TRBJ1-1; D not resolved. Trimming pared 0 bases from V and 8 bases from J, leaving 20 bases between. CDR1 and CDR2 from the germline V gene are SGHKS and YYEKEE (reference sequence). There are 16 residues in the CDR3. As DNA, the CDR3 is TGTGCCAGCAGCTTGGTCGGCCGAGACGAGCTTAGCGAAGCTTTCTTT. Encoded protein: CASSLVGRDELSEAFF.

This chain links TRBV5-4 with TRBJ2-1; TRBD2 agrees at 14 bases. The CDR3 runs to 18 residues. Trimming took 4 bases from V and 1 from J; bases not matched to a gene: 7. Germline lookup yields CDR1 SGHNT and CDR2 YYREEE (reference sequence). The DNA for the CDR3 is TGTGCCAGCAGCATGCGACTAGCGGGAGGGAAATCCTACAATGAGCAGTTCTTC. Its translation is CASSMRLAGGKSYNEQFF. Supplemented by reference TRBV5-4 and TRBJ2-1, the full variable domain reads ETGVTQSPTHLIKTRGQQVTLRCSSQSGHNTVSWYQQALGQGPQFIFQYYREEENGRGNFPPRFSGLQFPNYSSELNVNALELDDSALYLCASSMRLAGGKSYNEQFFGPGTRLTVL.

The V gene is TRBV19, the J gene TRBJ1-5; 10 nucleotides line up with TRBD1. Looked up from germline, CDR1 is LNHDA and CDR2 is SQIVND (reference sequence). The CDR3 loop spans 16 amino acids. The J segment lost 0 bases and the V segment lost 5 bases, leaving 4 bases of the junction unmatched. The CDR3 DNA reads as TGTGCCAGTAGTCGGGACAGGGGAGGTAGCAATCAGCCCCAGCATTTT. This translates into CASSRDRGGSNQPQHF.

The chain has TRBV27 and TRBJ1-5; D is perhaps TRBD1 (5 bases). The length of the CDR3 is 19 residues. The germline V gene encodes CDR1 MNHEY and CDR2 SMNVEV (reference sequence). V was shortened by 6 bases and J by 0 bases, with 24 bases between the two germline ends. The CDR3 region has the DNA TGTGCCAGCAGCGGGGGAGCAGGGCATACAATTTATAGCAATCAGCCCCAGCATTTT. Its protein is CASSGGAGHTIYSNQPQHF.

This chain uses TRBV7-7 with TRBJ2-2, with a tentative D call TRBD2 (5 bases). CDR3 length: 14 residues. V lost 8 bases to trimming and J lost 5 bases, with 15 bases between them. Germline-derived CDR1 and CDR2 are SSHAT and FNYEAQ (reference sequence). The CDR3 DNA reads TGTGCCAGCGCAAGGTCCCCGGGAACCGGGGAGCTGTTTTTT. This codes for CASARSPGTGELFF.

This chain connects TRBV9 to TRBJ2-3; a weak D match, TRBD2 (6 bases). CDR3 length: 16 residues. In germline, CDR1 is SGDLS, CDR2 YYNGEE. The V end was cut by 3 bases, the J end by 1 base, with 15 bases between. CDR3 DNA: TGTGCCAGCAGCGCACGGGGGAGATCTGGCACAGATACGCAGTATTTT. Translating gives CASSARGRSGTDTQYF.

The rearrangement links TRBV24-1 to TRBJ2-6, with TRBD1 identical over 7 bases. The CDR3 is made up of 17 amino acids. CDR1 and CDR2 (germline): KGHDR, SFDVKD. V trimming: 5 bases; J trimming: 2 bases; junction bases outside the gene matches: 8. CDR3: CATSASRGSAGANVLTF. The CDR3 region has the DNA TGTGCCACCAGTGCCAGCAGGGGGAGCGCTGGGGCCAACGTCCTGACTTTC.

The chain has TRBV19 and TRBJ2-5; D gene ambiguous. The CDR3 runs 11 residues. The V gene lost 3 bases and the J gene lost 6 bases, with 5 bases spanning the gap. Per the germline V gene, CDR1 is LNHDA and CDR2 is SQIVND (reference sequence). The chain's CDR3 is CASSIRQTQYF. The CDR3 DNA reads TGTGCCAGTAGTATTCGTCAGACCCAGTACTTC.